The 20 T cell receptor beta chains below come from one sample, sequenced in a study of blood T cell repertoires in COVID-19. Profiling relied on immunoSEQ multiplex PCR, and the TCRdb table lists in-frame clones only, not all of them. Of about 39,000 clones listed, 80% to 90% were seen once; the top ten hold under 5.5%. Material: peripheral blood. These receptors came from a man between 35 and 55 years old with active COVID-19.

The chain couples TRBV20-1 to TRBJ2-3; 9 nucleotides agree with TRBD2. The V segment lost 3 bases and the J segment 4 bases; nucleotides outside the gene matches: 5. The CDR3 consists of 14 residues. Germline CDR1 is DFQATT and CDR2 is SNEGSKA (reference sequence). Written as DNA, the CDR3 is TGCAGTGCTAGTCTCGCGGGAGGGCCAGATACGCAGTATTTT. It codes for CSASLAGGPDTQYF.

This chain uses TRBV27 with TRBJ2-5; TRBD2 agrees at 7 bases. The CDR3 covers 14 residues. Per the germline V gene, CDR1 is MNHEY and CDR2 is SMNVEV (reference sequence). With V trimmed by 3 bases and J by 5 bases, 6 bases remained unmatched. CDR3: CASSLREWGETQYF. The CDR3 bases are TGTGCCAGCAGTTTGCGGGAGTGGGGGGAGACCCAGTACTTC.

The CDR3, as DNA: TGTGCCAGCAGCTTACGACAGGGGGGTGGCTACACCTTC. Encoded protein: CASSLRQGGGYTF. The chain links TRBV7-2 to TRBJ1-2; 9 nucleotides line up with TRBD1. Germline V gene lookup returns CDR1 SGHTA and CDR2 FQGNSA. CDR3 length equals 13 residues. The J segment lost 7 bases and the V segment lost 2 bases, leaving 2 bases of the junction unmatched.

The V call is TRBV5-1, the J call TRBJ2-1, with 7 bases identical to TRBD1. Germline CDR1 is SGHRS and CDR2 is YFSETQ. V shed 0 bases, J shed 4 bases, and the junction held 1 base outside the gene matches. This CDR3 is built from 14 residues. The CDR3 nucleotides read TGCGCCAGCAGCTTGGGGGACAGTTACAATGAGCAGTTCTTC. Its protein product is CASSLGDSYNEQFF.

This rearrangement joins TRBV7-2 to TRBJ1-1; 9 positions match TRBD1. In germline, CDR1 is SGHTA, CDR2 FQGNSA. The V gene end was trimmed by 5 bases and the J gene end by 6 bases; junction bases not matched to a gene: 4. The CDR3 consists of 13 residues. The CDR3 here is CASSTDRGSEAFF. Written as DNA, the CDR3 is TGTGCCAGCAGCACGGACAGGGGCTCTGAAGCTTTCTTT. Drawing the rest from reference TRBV7-2 and TRBJ1-1, the complete variable domain is GAGVSQSPSNKVTEKGKDVELRCDPISGHTALYWYRQSLGQGLEFLIYFQGNSAPDKSGLPSDRFSAERTGGSVSTLTIQRTQQEDSAVYLCASSTDRGSEAFFGQGTRLTVV.

The CDR3: CASSVVISGDYTDTQYF. The CDR3 DNA reads as TGTGCCAGCAGCGTAGTGATCAGCGGAGATTACACAGATACGCAGTATTTT. This chain links TRBV9 with TRBJ2-3, with D perhaps matching TRBD2 (5 bases). This CDR3 comprises 17 residues. CDR1 and CDR2 (germline): SGDLS, YYNGEE. The V gene lost 0 bases and the J gene lost 2 bases, with 16 bases spanning the gap.

CDR3 in amino acids: CASSGRDRGIEPQHF. In DNA, the CDR3 is TGCGCCAGCAGCGGCCGGGACAGGGGCATTGAGCCCCAGCATTTT. The V gene is TRBV4-1, the J gene TRBJ1-5; 10 bases agree with TRBD1. Germline lookup yields CDR1 MGHRA and CDR2 YSYEKL. The CDR3 has 15 residues. The V gene end was trimmed by 5 bases and the J gene end by 8 bases; junction bases not matched to a gene: 9.

The gene calls are TRBV4-1 and TRBJ1-1; D gene uncertain. CDR3 length equals 16 residues. V was cut by 0 bases and J by 4 bases, with 15 bases left in between. The germline V gene encodes CDR1 MGHRA and CDR2 YSYEKL. The DNA of the CDR3 is TGCGCCAGCAGCCAAGATGAAAATGGGTGGAGCACTGAAGCTTTCTTT. It is translated as CASSQDENGWSTEAFF.

This clone was counted between two and nine times. J is TRBJ2-5 and V is TRBV9; TRBD1 matches at 7 bases. With 4 bases clipped from V and 3 bases from J, the junction kept 9 bases outside the gene matches. Germline CDR1 is SGDLS and CDR2 is YYNGEE. The CDR3 is 15 amino acids. CDR3 nucleotides: TGTGCCAGCAGCCCCCTCCGGGACAGAAAAGAGACCCAGTACTTC. Residues: CASSPLRDRKETQYF.

The table lists this clone with a few counts. The chain couples TRBV5-1 to TRBJ2-1; perhaps TRBD2 as D (5 bases). The CDR3 contains 17 residues. CDR1 SGHRS and CDR2 YFSETQ come from the germline V gene. Between the trimmed V and J ends, which lost 0 bases and 4 bases, there was a span of 17 bases. The CDR3 protein is CASSLVGRALGYNEQFF. The CDR3 bases are TGCGCCAGCAGCTTGGTCGGGCGGGCATTGGGATACAATGAGCAGTTCTTC.

The chain employs TRBV7-2 and TRBJ2-1, with D maybe TRBD1 (6 bases). V was pared by 10 bases and J by 3 bases, with 19 bases between. The CDR3 runs 15 residues. Germline CDR1 and CDR2: SGHTA and FQGNSA. The DNA of the CDR3 is TGTGCCACCAGAGGGACGGGACATAGCTACAATGAGCAGTTCTTC. This gives the protein CATRGTGHSYNEQFF.

This CDR3 reads CASSSHGTDPYEQYF. The CDR3 nucleotides read TGTGCCAGCAGCTCCCACGGGACAGATCCCTACGAGCAGTACTTC. The V gene is TRBV11-2, the J gene TRBJ2-7; 7 bases fit TRBD1. Per the germline V gene, CDR1 is SGHAT and CDR2 is FQNNGV. V gave up 4 bases and J gave up 2 bases; unmatched junction bases: 8. The CDR3 covers 15 residues.

V usage is TRBV19 and J usage is TRBJ1-1; 7 positions agree with TRBD1. CDR3 length: 15 amino acids. Trimming cost V 4 bases and J 1 base; bases outside gene matches: 6. Looked up from germline, CDR1 is LNHDA and CDR2 is SQIVND (reference sequence). This chain's CDR3 is CASSTQGGRNTEAFF. CDR3 coding DNA: TGTGCCAGTAGTACTCAAGGGGGCCGGAACACTGAAGCTTTCTTT.

The rearrangement links TRBV18 to TRBJ1-2; 8 bases line up with TRBD1. The ends lost 2 bases at V and 8 bases at J; junction bases unmatched: 4. Germline CDR1 is KGHSH and CDR2 is LQKENI. This CDR3 spans 13 amino acids. The CDR3 loop is CASSPARGQGYTF. CDR3 nucleotide sequence: TGTGCCAGCTCACCAGCCAGGGGGCAGGGCTACACCTTC.

This clone was seen a handful of times. J is TRBJ2-3 and V is TRBV5-1, with TRBD2 identical over 7 bases. The V gene end was trimmed by 4 bases and the J gene end by 3 bases; junction bases not matched to a gene: 8. Germline V gives CDR1 SGHRS, CDR2 YFSETQ. The CDR3 has 15 residues. The CDR3 loop is CASSLLARRTDTQYF. CDR3 nucleotides: TGCGCCAGCAGCCTACTAGCGCGGCGAACAGATACGCAGTATTTT.

In this sample, this clone turned up once. The J gene is TRBJ1-2, the V gene TRBV18; weak D call: TRBD1 (6 bases). The CDR3 is made up of 16 amino acids. Per germline, CDR1 KGHSH and CDR2 LQKENI. V lost 0 bases and J lost 8, with 19 bases in between. CDR3 residues: CASSPPSAGGGYGYTF. The CDR3 DNA follows: TGTGCCAGCTCACCACCGTCGGCGGGGGGCGGTTACGGCTACACCTTC. The variable domain in full, completed from reference TRBV18 and TRBJ1-2, reads NAGVMQNPRHLVRRRGQEARLRCSPMKGHSHVYWYRQLPEEGLKFMVYLQKENIIDESGMPKERFSAEFPKEGPSILRIQQVVRGDSAAYFCASSPPSAGGGYGYTFGSGTRLTVV.

This clone was recorded a few times. The chain joins TRBV5-1 to TRBJ2-7; the D gene is possibly TRBD2 (6 bases). V lost 4 bases, J lost 2 bases, and 16 bases lay in between. The CDR3 is made up of 15 amino acids. Germline loops: CDR1 SGHRS, CDR2 YFSETQ. The CDR3 spells CASSPVPGATYEQYF. The CDR3 nucleotides read TGCGCCAGCAGCCCCGTTCCGGGAGCAACCTACGAGCAGTACTTC.

The rearrangement links TRBV24-1 to TRBJ1-2; D possibly corresponds to TRBD1 (6 bases). V was trimmed by 4 bases and J by 1 base, leaving 6 bases between them. Germline V gene lookup returns CDR1 KGHDR and CDR2 SFDVKD. This CDR3 region has 13 residues. The CDR3 reads CATSDRGNYGYTF. CDR3 sequence (DNA): TGTGCCACCAGTGACAGGGGTAACTATGGCTACACCTTC.

This clone occurred a few times. The chain joins TRBV2 to TRBJ1-2, with a tentative D call TRBD1 (6 bases). Per the germline V gene, CDR1 is SNHLY and CDR2 is FYNNEI. Trimming stripped 7 bases from V and 2 bases from J, with 14 bases between. The CDR3 runs to 14 residues. CDR3 DNA sequence: TGTGCCAGCACATCGGACAGCCTAAACTATGGCTACACCTTC. This translates into CASTSDSLNYGYTF.

The V call is TRBV9, the J call TRBJ2-3; tentative D call: TRBD2 (7 bases). CDR3 length equals 17 residues. V was cut by 2 bases and J by 2 bases, with 18 bases left in between. Germline-derived CDR1 and CDR2 are SGDLS and YYNGEE. The CDR3 DNA follows: TGTGCCAGCAGCGTCGGGGGCGGGAGCGGGTCCACAGATACGCAGTATTTT. Translated, it gives CASSVGGGSGSTDTQYF.